Below are 13 T cell receptor beta chains sequenced from a single sample in a study of blood T cell repertoires in COVID-19. Measured with immunoSEQ multiplex PCR; TCRdb has only the in-frame clones, and not every one. The sample includes around 200,000 clones, about 85% seen only once; the top ten take about 4.9%. The specimen sequenced was peripheral blood. The receptor set was obtained from an elderly woman with acute or convalescent COVID-19.

The gene calls are TRBV10-2 and TRBJ2-2; 9 bases align to TRBD1. Germline V gene lookup returns CDR1 WSHSY and CDR2 SAAADI. With V trimmed by 7 bases and J by 5 bases, 8 bases remained unmatched. The CDR3 is made up of 15 amino acids. The CDR3 spells CASIWGQGATGELFF. In DNA form, the CDR3 reads TGCGCCAGCATATGGGGACAGGGAGCAACCGGGGAGCTGTTTTTT.

This clone was detected once. The V call is TRBV5-5, the J call TRBJ2-3; 12 nucleotides agree with TRBD2. Germline assignment: CDR1 SGHKS and CDR2 YYEKEE (reference sequence). With V trimmed by 1 base and J by 3 bases, 3 bases remained unmatched. The CDR3 covers 16 residues. CDR3 DNA: TGTGCCAGCAGCTTGTTCGGACTAGCGGGGACAGATACGCAGTATTTT. It translates to CASSLFGLAGTDTQYF.

The J gene is TRBJ1-6, the V gene TRBV27; perhaps TRBD1 as D (5 bases). Germline V lookup: CDR1 MNHEY, CDR2 SMNVEV (reference sequence). Trimming pared 5 bases from V and 1 base from J, leaving 12 bases between. The CDR3 totals 16 residues. The CDR3 bases are TGTGCCAGCAGTACCCGCGGGGGGTCCTATAATTCACCCCTCCACTTT. This gives the protein CASSTRGGSYNSPLHF.

The chain carries TRBV29-1 and TRBJ2-2; tentatively, D is TRBD2 (6 bases). CDR1 SQVTM and CDR2 ANQGSEA come from the germline V gene. Trimming stripped 4 bases from V and 6 bases from J, with 18 bases between. The CDR3 loop spans 15 amino acids. The chain's CDR3 is CSVVTGTPGAGELFF. For the CDR3, the DNA is TGCAGCGTTGTTACCGGGACCCCGGGGGCCGGGGAGCTGTTTTTT.

This clone was found once. The chain has TRBV12-5 and TRBJ1-2, with D possibly TRBD1 on 6 matching bases. Deletions cut 2 bases from V and 2 bases from J, with 6 bases between. The CDR3 covers 13 residues. Per germline, CDR1 LGHNT and CDR2 FRNRAP. The CDR3 loop is CASGLQGNYGYTF. Written as DNA, the CDR3 is TGTGCTAGTGGTTTGCAGGGGAACTATGGCTACACCTTC.

The gene calls are TRBV5-1 and TRBJ1-2; 8 bases are a match to TRBD1. This CDR3 spans 14 amino acids. CDR1 and CDR2 (germline): SGHRS, YFSETQ. The V gene end was trimmed by 5 bases and the J gene end by 5 bases; junction bases not matched to a gene: 8. The DNA for the CDR3 is TGCGCCAGCAGTCAGGGGGCGATCCCTTATGGCTACACCTTC. This gives the protein CASSQGAIPYGYTF. Full variable domain (missing parts from reference TRBV5-1 and TRBJ1-2): KAGVTQTPRYLIKTRGQQVTLSCSPISGHRSVSWYQQTPGQGLQFLFEYFSETQRNKGNFPGRFSGRQFSNSRSEMNVSTLELGDSALYLCASSQGAIPYGYTFGSGTRLTVV.

This chain connects TRBV28 to TRBJ1-1, with TRBD1 as a possible D gene (5 bases). The CDR3 is made up of 15 amino acids. Trimming pared 2 bases from V and 1 base from J, leaving 11 bases between. Germline-derived CDR1 and CDR2 are MDHEN and SYDVKM. The CDR3 is CASSLGTGTNTEAFF. In DNA form, the CDR3 reads TGTGCCAGCAGTTTAGGAACAGGTACGAACACTGAAGCTTTCTTT.

In this sample, this clone turned up once. The chain is built from TRBV2 and TRBJ2-6; D is ambiguous. Deletions cut 0 bases from V and 8 bases from J, with 2 bases between. This CDR3 has 12 amino acids. CDR1 is SNHLY and CDR2 is FYNNEI in the germline V gene. CDR3 region: CASSEASNVLTF. As DNA, the CDR3 is TGTGCCAGCAGTGAAGCCTCCAACGTCCTGACTTTC.

A word on this clone: Distinct nucleotide sequences in the sample also encode this CDR3. The gene calls are TRBV5-1 and TRBJ2-5; 7 positions agree with TRBD2. The CDR3 totals 13 residues. The V gene's germline CDR1 is SGHRS and CDR2 YFSETQ. Trimming removed 0 bases from V and 5 bases from J; junction bases left unmatched: 1. The CDR3, as DNA: TGCGCCAGCAGCTTGGGAGCGGGGGAGACCCAGTACTTC. This gives the protein CASSLGAGETQYF.

The chain has TRBV18 and TRBJ1-4, with D uncertain. The germline gives CDR1 KGHSH, CDR2 LQKENI. Trimming took off 3 bases at V and 10 bases at J, with 15 bases between the two ends. The CDR3 consists of 14 residues. The CDR3 DNA reads TGTGCCAGCTCACCGGGAGAGTACGAGGGAAAACTGTTTTTT. It specifies CASSPGEYEGKLFF.

V usage is TRBV4-3 and J usage is TRBJ1-6; D gene unclear. Germline V lookup: CDR1 LGHNA, CDR2 YSLEER. The V gene lost 3 bases and the J gene lost 5 bases, with 14 bases spanning the gap. This CDR3 has 16 residues. CDR3 bases: TGCGCCAGCAGCCAGTATGTAGTCGAGGATAATTCACCCCTCCACTTT. It codes for CASSQYVVEDNSPLHF.

J is TRBJ2-3 and V is TRBV18, with a tentative D call TRBD1 (6 bases). V was trimmed by 1 base and J by 1 base, leaving 12 bases between them. Germline V gene data show CDR1 as KGHSH and CDR2 as LQKENI. The CDR3 runs 16 residues. In DNA form, the CDR3 reads TGTGCCAGCTCACCACGACAGGTAATCCGCACAGATACGCAGTATTTT. Translated: CASSPRQVIRTDTQYF.

The CDR3 loop reads CASSAALVGANVLTF. The CDR3 nucleotides read TGCGCCAGCAGCGCCGCGTTGGTTGGGGCCAACGTCCTGACTTTC. The chain combines TRBV5-1 with TRBJ2-6; D remains unclear. CDR1 is SGHRS, CDR2 YFSETQ, per germline. Trimming shortened V by 4 bases and J by 3 bases, and 11 bases separated the two germline ends. CDR3 length: 15 amino acids.